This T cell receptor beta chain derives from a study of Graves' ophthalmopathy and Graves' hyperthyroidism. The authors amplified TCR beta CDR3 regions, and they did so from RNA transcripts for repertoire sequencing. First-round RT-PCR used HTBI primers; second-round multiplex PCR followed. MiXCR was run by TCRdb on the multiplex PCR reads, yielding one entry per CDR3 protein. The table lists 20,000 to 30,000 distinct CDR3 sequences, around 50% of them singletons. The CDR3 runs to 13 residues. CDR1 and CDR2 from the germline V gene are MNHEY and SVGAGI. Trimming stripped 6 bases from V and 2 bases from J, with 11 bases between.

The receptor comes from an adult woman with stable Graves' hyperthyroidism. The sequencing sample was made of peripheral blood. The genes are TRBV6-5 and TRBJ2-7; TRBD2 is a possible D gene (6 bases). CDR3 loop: CASRDGGAYEQYF. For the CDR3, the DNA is TGTGCCAGCAGGGACGGCGGGGCCTACGAGCAGTACTTC.